This is a list of T cell receptor beta chains from one sample in a study of T cell responses to AZD1222 COVID-19 vaccine. The assay was immunoSEQ multiplex PCR, and TCRdb's table has in-frame clones only and misses some. The sample lists some 160,000 clones; 85% to 95% were seen once. Source: peripheral blood, taken on day 0 of AZD1222 vaccination. The source of these receptors is an adult in good health. The CDR3 runs from the conserved cysteine through the conserved F or W. Clone size is not always given. Where it is, it says once, few, many or a class for expanded clones.

TRBJ1-1 - TRBV28 CASSLPGGTEAFF
TRBJ1-1 - TRBV5-6 CASSPTGGRTEAFF
TRBJ2-1 once TRBV7-9 CASSFGVTTYNEQFF
TRBJ1-1 - TRBV11-3 CASSLSRDTEAFF
TRBJ1-6 few TRBV5-6 CASSPDGLEDSPLHF
TRBJ1-2 - TRBV4-1 CASSQVRGYGYTF
TRBJ1-6 - TRBV7-9 CASSETQPNSPLHF
TRBJ1-2 - TRBV7-7 CASSSNGPGRGYTF
TRBJ1-3 - TRBV30 CAWIPANTIYF
TRBJ2-3 - TRBV10-3 CAISESNSGEAQYF
TRBJ1-1 - TRBV19 CASRRMKDTEAFF
TRBJ1-2 - TRBV28 CASSLADRYYGYTF
TRBJ1-1 - TRBV5-5 CASSSGAAPSTEAFF
TRBJ1-1 - TRBV11-2 CASSPLVGGGTEAFF
TRBJ1-1 - TRBV27 CASSLYPRTEAFF
TRBJ1-1 few TRBV29-1 CSVQGPSPEAFF
TRBJ1-1 - TRBV5-4 CASSPLPGANTEAFF
TRBJ1-1 - TRBV6-9 CASSPLGLHSGNTEAFF
TRBJ1-2 - TRBV28 CASGDYRPNYGYTF
TRBJ2-7 - TRBV5-6 CASSSQSGPKTYEQYF
TRBJ2-7 - TRBV4-1 CASSQPGQSSSYEQYF
TRBJ1-3 once TRBV19 CASSISFVSGNTIYF
TRBJ2-1 - TRBV6-5 CASSYVRSNEQFF
TRBJ2-7 few TRBV19 CASSSGGDLYEQYF
TRBJ1-6 few TRBV7-2 CASRSPSGYNSPLHF
TRBJ2-1 - TRBV6-2/TRBV6-3 CASSYSTPRDFYNEQFF
TRBJ1-3 - TRBV5-1 CASRDRDSLSGNTIYF
TRBJ1-2 - TRBV18 CASSPRGGYGYTF
TRBJ2-1 - TRBV15 CATSREGRKHNEQFF
TRBJ2-3 once TRBV5-6 CASSIISSDTQYF
TRBJ2-7 many TRBV13 CASSLTESYEQYF
TRBJ1-1 - TRBV7-9 CASSLKGIDTEAFF
TRBJ1-2 - TRBV18 CASSAGTGDNYGYTF